This T cell receptor (beta chain) was recovered during a study of beta chain features in type 1 diabetes. Findings and limits, study-wide: The study found moderately but significantly shorter TCRB CDR3s in all four CD4+ subsets of Type 1 diabetes patients. VDJ junctions from patients with type 1 diabetes contained fewer insertions and more deletions.

The V and J ends lost 5 bases and 5 bases respectively, with 24 bases between them. This CDR3 comprises 18 residues. The germline CDR1 and CDR2 sequences are MDHEN and SYDVKM. As every portion of the isolated RNA was reverse transcribed, the sequencing read expressed TCRB transcripts. Sequenced naive, central memory and regulatory T cell samples produced an average of around 3.9 million reads. Profiling relied on immunoSEQ multiplex PCR, and the TCRdb table lists in-frame clones only, not all of them. The table has fewer than 900,000 clones, 15% to 20% seen once; the top ten hold around 0.02%. Worth noting for this clone: Its specificity is not known.

The clonotype comes from a woman aged 18-30 years in good health. This chain links TRBV28 with TRBJ2-2; weak D call: TRBD1 (6 bases). Sequenced input: naive CD4+ T cells from blood. For the CDR3, the DNA is TGTGCCAGCAGTCCCGTCCCCTACCGGGACAAAAGGACCGGGGAGCTGTTTTTT. Amino acids: CASSPVPYRDKRTGELFF.